A selection of T cell receptor beta chains follows, all from one sample in a study of CD8+ T cells in alopecia areata. Generated by immunoSEQ multiplex PCR, the TCRdb table keeps only in-frame clones and is missing some. This sample has around 190,000 clones, with more than 55% found just once. Sequencing used CD4+ T cells sorted from blood, obtained at week 4, from a patient treated with tofacitinib. Receptors originate from a human donor with alopecia areata. Each CDR3 is given with its conserved first and last residue. The D gene is left open where the match is weak. Some rows mark clone size as missing; the rest say once, few, many or name a class of expanded clone.

J: TRBJ2-5
size: NA
D: TRBD2
V: TRBV6-5
CDR3: CASSYGGTSKETQYF
DNA: TGTGCCAGCAGTTACGGAGGGACTAGTAAAGAGACCCAGTACTTC

J: TRBJ2-1
size: NA
D: NA
V: TRBV2
CDR3: CASSVGTSPVNEQFF
DNA: TGTGCCAGCAGCGTAGGGACTTCCCCGGTAAATGAGCAGTTCTTC

J: TRBJ2-5
size: NA
D: TRBD2
V: TRBV28
CDR3: CASTREGPPGTQETQYF
DNA: TGTGCCAGCACGAGGGAGGGGCCTCCAGGGACCCAAGAGACCCAGTACTTC

J: TRBJ1-2
size: once
D: NA
V: TRBV6-5
CDR3: CASSYSTGLSGYTF
DNA: TGTGCCAGCAGTTACTCGACAGGCCTAAGTGGCTACACCTTC

J: TRBJ2-1
size: NA
D: NA
V: TRBV19
CDR3: CASSIEDLSYNEQFF
DNA: TGTGCCAGTAGTATAGAGGACCTTTCCTACAATGAGCAGTTCTTC

J: TRBJ1-5
size: NA
D: NA
V: TRBV30
CDR3: CAWSVSVGSLGNGPQHF
DNA: TGTGCCTGGAGTGTGTCAGTGGGCAGCCTGGGGAATGGGCCCCAGCATTTT

J: TRBJ2-3
size: NA
D: NA
V: TRBV25-1
CDR3: CASSESGLRDTQYF
DNA: TGTGCCAGCAGTGAATCGGGCCTTCGGGATACGCAGTATTTT

J: TRBJ2-7
size: NA
D: NA
V: TRBV10-3
CDR3: CAISESAAAQYF
DNA: TGTGCCATCAGTGAGTCGGCCGCGGCGCAGTACTTC

J: TRBJ2-7
size: NA
D: NA
V: TRBV20-1
CDR3: CSASQGDEQYF
DNA: TGCAGTGCTAGTCAGGGAGACGAGCAGTACTTC

J: TRBJ2-2
size: NA
D: TRBD2
V: TRBV9
CDR3: CASSYLGLAGYSANTGELFF
DNA: TGTGCCAGCAGCTACCTGGGACTAGCGGGATATAGCGCGAACACCGGGGAGCTGTTTTTT

J: TRBJ2-2
size: NA
D: NA
V: TRBV29-1
CDR3: CSASGPGPTGELFF
DNA: TGCAGCGCCTCCGGGCCAGGACCCACCGGGGAGCTGTTTTTT

J: TRBJ1-2
size: NA
D: TRBD1
V: TRBV6-4
CDR3: CASSPTGGISGYTF
DNA: TGTGCCAGCAGCCCTACAGGGGGCATCTCTGGCTACACCTTC

J: TRBJ2-7
size: once
D: NA
V: TRBV7-2
CDR3: CASSLVTYEQYF
DNA: TGTGCCAGCAGCTTAGTGACCTACGAGCAGTACTTC

J: TRBJ1-2
size: few
D: NA
V: TRBV6-1
CDR3: CASSEDRSGRRYTF
DNA: TGTGCCAGCAGTGAAGATCGGTCAGGGAGGCGCTACACCTTC

J: TRBJ2-3
size: few
D: NA
V: TRBV7-2
CDR3: CASSYSFASTDTQYF
DNA: TGTGCCAGCAGCTATAGTTTTGCTAGCACAGATACGCAGTATTTT

J: TRBJ2-2
size: NA
D: NA
V: TRBV29-1
CDR3: CSVVGADGELFF
DNA: TGCAGCGTTGTGGGGGCCGACGGGGAGCTGTTTTTT

J: TRBJ2-1
size: NA
D: NA
V: TRBV15
CDR3: CATSLSNYNEQFF
DNA: TGTGCCACCAGCCTCTCCAACTACAATGAGCAGTTCTTC

J: TRBJ2-3
size: NA
D: NA
V: TRBV6-6
CDR3: CASFSPGGSPDTQYF
DNA: TGTGCCAGTTTTTCCCCCGGCGGGTCACCGGATACGCAGTATTTT

J: TRBJ2-6
size: few
D: TRBD1
V: TRBV14
CDR3: CASSQGTGGFSGANVLTF
DNA: TGTGCCAGCAGCCAAGGGACAGGGGGCTTTTCTGGGGCCAACGTCCTGACTTTC

J: TRBJ2-1
size: NA
D: TRBD2
V: TRBV29-1
CDR3: CSVEAWGLAGGPGYNEQFF
DNA: TGCAGCGTTGAAGCCTGGGGACTAGCGGGAGGGCCAGGGTACAATGAGCAGTTCTTC

J: TRBJ2-2
size: NA
D: NA
V: TRBV4-3
CDR3: CASSQGLGNTGELFF
DNA: TGCGCCAGCAGCCAAGGACTGGGGAACACCGGGGAGCTGTTTTTT

J: TRBJ2-3
size: NA
D: NA
V: TRBV27
CDR3: CASSSGVGTDTQYF
DNA: TGTGCCAGCAGTTCGGGGGTGGGGACAGATACGCAGTATTTT

J: TRBJ1-5
size: NA
D: TRBD1
V: TRBV7-8
CDR3: CASSSATGQGDQPQHF
DNA: TGTGCCAGCAGCTCGGCTACCGGACAGGGGGATCAGCCCCAGCATTTT

J: TRBJ2-5
size: few
D: TRBD2
V: TRBV7-8
CDR3: CASSPVGGDWGETQYF
DNA: TGTGCCAGCAGCCCCGTCGGGGGGGACTGGGGAGAGACCCAGTACTTC

J: TRBJ1-5
size: NA
D: TRBD1
V: TRBV2
CDR3: CASSVDRGSNQPQHF
DNA: TGTGCCAGCAGCGTCGACAGGGGATCCAATCAGCCCCAGCATTTT

J: TRBJ2-5
size: few
D: NA
V: TRBV7-9
CDR3: CASSLPGSETQYF
DNA: TGTGCCAGCAGCTTGCCCGGGAGTGAGACCCAGTACTTC

J: TRBJ2-3
size: NA
D: NA
V: TRBV28
CDR3: CASSPASGSTDTQYF
DNA: TGTGCCAGCAGTCCCGCCAGTGGGAGCACAGATACGCAGTATTTT

J: TRBJ1-1
size: NA
D: NA
V: TRBV30
CDR3: CAWKNTEAFF
DNA: TGTGCCTGGAAGAACACTGAAGCTTTCTTT

J: TRBJ1-2
size: NA
D: NA
V: TRBV29-1
CDR3: CSPAGFGEDGYTF
DNA: TGCAGCCCAGCTGGGTTCGGGGAGGATGGCTACACCTTC

J: TRBJ2-7
size: once
D: NA
V: TRBV29-1
CDR3: CSVVGGSGYEQYF
DNA: TGCAGCGTTGTGGGGGGCTCGGGCTACGAGCAGTACTTC

J: TRBJ2-7
size: once
D: NA
V: TRBV7-2
CDR3: CASSLNYEQYF
DNA: TGTGCCAGCAGCTTAAATTACGAGCAGTACTTC